This T cell receptor beta chain was profiled in a study of blood T cell repertoires in COVID-19. In the source study's methods: Researchers report that nucleated cell counts were estimated from reference gene primer amplification. Measured with immunoSEQ multiplex PCR; TCRdb has only the in-frame clones, and not every one. V and J calls and clone size are given by that table; D and trimming were obtained from the DNA. The data show some 110,000 clones, about 85% seen once. Trimming shortened V by 1 base and J by 6 bases, and 12 bases separated the two germline ends. Per the germline V gene, CDR1 is LGHDT and CDR2 is YNNKEL (reference sequence). This CDR3 is built from 14 residues.

The chain carries TRBV3-1 (or the pseudogene TRBV3-2) and TRBJ1-2; unclear D gene. The specimen was peripheral blood. The TCR originated in a woman of 80 years or more with COVID-19, enrolled during active disease. The CDR3: CASSQGGGSDGYTF. CDR3 DNA: TGTGCCAGCAGCCAAGGGGGAGGGTCCGATGGCTACACCTTC.